Following are 17 T cell receptor beta chains from one sample sequenced in a study of T cells in Graves' hyperthyroidism and ophthalmopathy. RNA transcripts provided the source from which TCR beta CDR3 regions were amplified. HTBI primers were employed in a first-round RT-PCR of the TCR CDR3. TCRdb re-called the multiplex PCR reads through MiXCR, storing one row per CDR3 protein. The sample shows 250,000 to 300,000 distinct CDR3 sequences, approximately 14% of them seen only once. The sequencing sample was made of blood. These receptors were collected from a woman in her thirties or forties with Graves' hyperthyroidism.

This clonotype was counted at least ten times. The chain carries TRBV28 and TRBJ2-5; TRBD2 might be the D (5 bases). Deletions cut 6 bases from V and 5 bases from J, with 13 bases between. Looked up from germline, CDR1 is MDHEN and CDR2 is SYDVKM. The CDR3 length is 13 residues. DNA of the CDR3: TGTGCCAGCAGCGGACTGGCCCCGGAGACCCAGTACTTC. Its translation is CASSGLAPETQYF.

This clonotype showed up many times. The chain recombines TRBV7-9 with TRBJ1-4, with 11 bases that match TRBD1. CDR1 SEHNR and CDR2 FQNEAQ come from the germline V gene (reference sequence). This CDR3 is built from 14 residues. Losses at the gene ends were 6 bases for V and 5 bases for J; bases not matched to a gene: 2. CDR3 in DNA: TGTGCCAGCAGTCGGGACAGGGGGAATGAAAAACTGTTTTTT. Translating gives CASSRDRGNEKLFF.

Many counts were recorded for this clonotype. The chain has TRBV6-1 and TRBJ2-1, with TRBD2 identical over 10 bases. The V gene's germline CDR1 is MNHNS and CDR2 SASEGT. This CDR3 has 17 residues. V trimming: 2 bases; J trimming: 6 bases; junction bases outside the gene matches: 10. The CDR3 spells CASSENLLASGSNEQFF. In nucleotides, the CDR3 is TGTGCCAGCAGTGAAAACTTACTCGCTAGCGGGAGCAATGAGCAGTTCTTC.

The rearrangement uses TRBV11-3 and TRBJ2-5, with 12 bases aligning to TRBD2. The germline V gene has CDR1 SGHNT and CDR2 YENEEA. After removal of 5 bases from V and 5 bases from J, the junction contained 6 bases not matched to a gene. The CDR3 covers 15 residues. The CDR3 DNA is TGTGCCAGCAGCAAAACGGGACTAGCGGGCGAGACCCAGTACTTC. Translating it yields CASSKTGLAGETQYF.

The chain links TRBV19 to TRBJ1-5; D is perhaps TRBD1 (5 bases). V gave up 1 base and J gave up 5 bases, with 9 bases separating them. CDR3 length equals 14 residues. CDR1 is LNHDA, CDR2 SQIVND, per germline (reference sequence). The CDR3 here is CASSIGGGDQPQHF. CDR3 in DNA: TGTGCCAGTAGTATAGGGGGGGGGGATCAGCCCCAGCATTTT.

This clonotype occurred many times. The chain recombines TRBV7-9 with TRBJ1-1, with D unresolved. V was clipped by 3 bases and J by 5 bases, with 7 bases between them. CDR3 size: 12 residues. Germline V CDR1 and CDR2: SEHNR, FQNEAQ (reference sequence). The CDR3: CASSFGETEAFF. The CDR3 DNA sequence: TGTGCCAGCAGCTTCGGGGAAACTGAAGCTTTCTTT.

This chain connects TRBV11-3 to TRBJ2-5; D may be TRBD1 (7 bases). V was cut by 7 bases and J by 2 bases, with 14 bases left in between. This CDR3 contains 14 residues. Germline V gene lookup returns CDR1 SGHNT and CDR2 YENEEA. The CDR3 DNA follows: TGTGCCAGCAACCGCGGGACAGCGCAAGAGACCCAGTACTTC. Translation gives CASNRGTAQETQYF. Based on the CDR3 plus reference TRBV11-3 and TRBJ2-5, the full variable domain is EAGVVQSPRYKIIEKKQPVAFWCNPISGHNTLYWYLQNLGQGPELLIRYENEEAVDDSQLPKDRFSAERLKGVDSTLKIQPAELGDSAVYLCASNRGTAQETQYFGPGTRLLVL.

This clonotype was seen at least ten times. The chain carries TRBV27 and TRBJ2-5; no firm D call. V lost 5 bases and J 5 bases, leaving 18 bases between the germline ends. In germline, CDR1 is MNHEY, CDR2 SMNVEV (reference sequence). The CDR3 sequence is 15 residues long. CDR3 bases: TGTGCCAGCAGTCCCTTATCAAGGGCCTCGGAGACCCAGTACTTC. Translation gives CASSPLSRASETQYF.

This clonotype was detected ten times or more. The V call is TRBV6-1, the J call TRBJ1-6; D may be TRBD1 (5 bases). The CDR3 contains 14 residues. CDR1 and CDR2 (germline): MNHNS, SASEGT. The V and J ends lost 8 bases and 6 bases respectively, with 14 bases between them. CDR3 DNA sequence: TGTGCCAGCTGTCGAGACAGATTTAATTCACCCCTCCACTTT. Encoded protein: CASCRDRFNSPLHF.

In this sample, this clonotype turned up many times. The chain employs TRBV2 and TRBJ2-3; 9 bases are a match to TRBD2. Trimming removed 2 bases from V and 6 bases from J; junction bases left unmatched: 9. The CDR3 is made up of 16 amino acids. Germline-derived CDR1 and CDR2 are SNHLY and FYNNEI. The DNA for the CDR3 is TGTGCCAGCAGTGAACTAGGCGGGAGGGCAGGTGATACGCAGTATTTT. It codes for CASSELGGRAGDTQYF. The whole variable domain, filled in from reference TRBV2 and TRBJ2-3, reads EPEVTQTPSHQVTQMGQEVILRCVPISNHLYFYWYRQILGQKVEFLVSFYNNEISEKSEIFDDQFSVERPDGSNFTLKIRSTKLEDSAMYFCASSELGGRAGDTQYFGPGTRLTVL.

This clonotype occurred many times. DNA of the CDR3: TGTGCCAGCAGCTTCAGTCTAGCGGGGGCAGATACGCAGTATTTT. Translating it yields CASSFSLAGADTQYF. The V call is TRBV5-4, the J call TRBJ2-3; 10 bases are a match to TRBD2. V gave up 2 bases and J gave up 4 bases; unmatched junction bases: 4. Germline V gives CDR1 SGHNT, CDR2 YYREEE (reference sequence). The CDR3 length is 15 residues.

This clonotype was observed many times. The chain links TRBV7-9 to TRBJ2-2; D may be TRBD1 (6 bases). The CDR3 loop spans 17 amino acids. Per germline, CDR1 SEHNR and CDR2 FQNEAQ (reference sequence). Trimming took 5 bases from V and 1 from J, leaving 17 bases between them. CDR3 DNA: TGTGCCAGCAGCCCAGACAGAGGGGGAAAGAACACCGGGGAGCTGTTTTTT. This encodes CASSPDRGGKNTGELFF. Filled out from reference TRBV7-9 and TRBJ2-2, the complete variable domain reads DTGVSQNPRHKITKRGQNVTFRCDPISEHNRLYWYRQTLGQGPEFLTYFQNEAQLEKSRLLSDRFSAERPKGSFSTLEIQRTEQGDSAMYLCASSPDRGGKNTGELFFGEGSRLTVL.

At least ten counts were recorded for this clonotype. The chain uses TRBV5-5 and TRBJ2-1, with D perhaps TRBD2 (5 bases). The CDR3 spans 13 residues. Between the trimmed V and J ends, which lost 4 bases and 7 bases, there was a span of 12 bases. Germline V gene lookup returns CDR1 SGHKS and CDR2 YYEKEE (reference sequence). CDR3 nucleotides: TGTGCCAGCAGCCTACATAGAGGGAATGAGCAGTTCTTC. Residues: CASSLHRGNEQFF.

This clonotype was seen ten or more times. The gene calls are TRBV28 and TRBJ1-4; TRBD1 might be the D (6 bases). The CDR3 extends over 14 amino acids. V lost 6 bases to trimming and J lost 8 bases, with 16 bases between them. CDR1 and CDR2 from the germline V gene are MDHEN and SYDVKM. CDR3 bases: TGTGCCAGCAGCTCTCCAGGGGTAGAGGAAAAACTGTTTTTT. Amino acid sequence: CASSSPGVEEKLFF. The variable domain in full, with the rest retrieved from reference TRBV28 and TRBJ1-4, is DVKVTQSSRYLVKRTGEKVFLECVQDMDHENMFWYRQDPGLGLRLIYFSYDVKMKEKGDIPEGYSVSREKKERFSLILESASTNQTSMYLCASSSPGVEEKLFFGSGTQLSVL.

The genes are TRBV4-1 and TRBJ2-6, with D uncertain. The CDR3 is made up of 16 amino acids. CDR1 and CDR2 (germline): MGHRA, YSYEKL. The V end lost 0 bases, the J end lost 0 bases, and 6 bases lay between the germline ends. The CDR3 is CASSQDSSSGANVLTF. CDR3 coding DNA: TGCGCCAGCAGCCAAGATTCAAGCTCTGGGGCCAACGTCCTGACTTTC.

This clonotype was seen ten or more times. This sequence joins TRBV28 and TRBJ2-7, with D possibly being TRBD2 (5 bases). Germline V CDR1 and CDR2: MDHEN, SYDVKM. The ends were cut back, 5 bases at V and 6 bases at J, with 11 bases in the middle. The CDR3 has 12 amino acids. Written as DNA, the CDR3 is TGTGCCAGCAGTCCTACTAGACCCGAGCAGTACTTC. It codes for CASSPTRPEQYF.

This clonotype was recorded many times. The CDR3 DNA is TGTGCCAGCAGACCCGCGGGACTAGCGGGAGGGGACACAGATACGCAGTATTTT. It yields the protein CASRPAGLAGGDTDTQYF. The chain joins TRBV6-2 or TRBV6-3 to TRBJ2-3; TRBD2 aligns across 16 bases. Losses at the gene ends were 6 bases for V and 2 bases for J; bases not matched to a gene: 8. The CDR3 sequence is 18 residues long. Germline CDR1 reads MNHEY; CDR2 reads SVGEGT.